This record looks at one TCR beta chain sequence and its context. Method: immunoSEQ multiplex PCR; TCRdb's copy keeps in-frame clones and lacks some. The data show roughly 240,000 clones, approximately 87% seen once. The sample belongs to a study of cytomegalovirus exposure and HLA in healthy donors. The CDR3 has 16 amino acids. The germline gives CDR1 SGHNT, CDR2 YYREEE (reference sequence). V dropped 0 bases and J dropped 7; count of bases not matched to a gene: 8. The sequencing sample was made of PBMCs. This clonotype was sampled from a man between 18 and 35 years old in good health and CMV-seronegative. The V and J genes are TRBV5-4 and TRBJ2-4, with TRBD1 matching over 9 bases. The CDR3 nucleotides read TGTGCCAGCAGCTTGGAACAGGGGGCGCGGGTTAACATTCAGTACTTC. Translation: CASSLEQGARVNIQYF.